This section outlines one TCR beta chain sequence together with its context. Its matching antigen is unknown. The entry originates in a study of cytomegalovirus exposure and HLA in healthy donors. The study, taken as a whole, reports: The analysis excluded some indistinguishable V segments, including TRBV6-2 and TRBV6-3. Reportedly, HLA-A and HLA-B alleles of most subjects were accurately predicted from TCR beta.

The CDR3 is 15 residues long. CDR1 and CDR2 from the germline V gene are MGHDK and SYGVNS. J lost 2 bases, V lost 3 bases, and 4 bases had no gene match. Both 60 Vbeta primers and 13 Jbeta primers went into the PCR. Method: immunoSEQ multiplex PCR; TCRdb's copy keeps in-frame clones and lacks some. The sample contains around 190,000 clones, around 83% of which appear only once. The V gene is TRBV25-1, the J gene TRBJ2-3; 8 bases fit TRBD2. The sequenced material came from PBMCs. The receptor was derived from a girl aged 2 to 9 in good health and CMV-seropositive. The CDR3 DNA reads TGTGCCAGCAGTGATTATAGCGGGGACACAGATACGCAGTATTTT. Protein sequence: CASSDYSGDTDTQYF.